A single T cell receptor beta chain is shown here with its context. Method: immunoSEQ multiplex PCR; TCRdb's copy keeps in-frame clones and lacks some. Among some 270,000 clones listed, about 85% were seen once. The sample originates from a study of blood T cell repertoires in COVID-19. Whole-study context: The United States, Italy and Spain were the sources of the acute and convalescent COVID-19 samples. T cells, B-cell-depleted T cells, or PBMCs supplied cDNA or gDNA.

Per the germline V gene, CDR1 is SNHLY and CDR2 is FYNNEI. The CDR3 consists of 14 residues. Between the trimmed V and J ends, which lost 7 bases and 1 base, there was a span of 13 bases. Sequenced material: peripheral blood. The rearrangement uses TRBV2 and TRBJ1-1; D is ambiguous. This TCR derives from a human donor with COVID-19, enrolled during active disease. The donor label of this sample is uncertain. CDR3 in amino acids: CASTRTAPNTEAFF. In DNA, the CDR3 is TGTGCCAGCACCCGAACCGCGCCGAACACTGAAGCTTTCTTT.